This T cell receptor (beta chain) was sequenced for a study of blood T cells in healthy people across ages (dated by TCRdb to between 2014 and 2017). Looking at the study overall: In model experiments, template switching captured roughly one uniquely barcoded TCR beta cDNA molecule for every two T cells. To avoid experimental bias, donors of different ages were distributed randomly across sequencing lanes. Age-related changes in TCR beta repertoire diversity were measured in the study by deep sequencing normalized with unique cDNA molecular identifiers. The donors were split into four age groups: young (average approximately 16 years), middle-aged (roughly 39), aged (around 67) and long-lived (roughly 86). The study analyzed two additional independent replicas of 1 million unique cDNA reads from the same blood draw for two donors, one aged 18 to 30 and one aged 80 or older. Overall study results and their limits: Since profiling was done on bulk unsorted PBMCs, naive and antigen-experienced compartments could not be conclusively compared. Estimates of total diversity based on one million sequenced T cells were considered lower bounds and underestimates. Compared with the aged group, the long-lived group had more naive CD4+ T cells, fewer expanded clones and increased TCR diversity, suggesting age selection. Because the CMV infection status of the donors was unknown, age-related changes in expanded clonotypes may potentially have been confounded. There was a strong correlation between observed TCR beta diversity and the percentage of naive T cells measured by flow cytometry. As age increased, observed TCR beta diversity per million T cells dropped in a roughly linear way, and a significant reduction was already evident by age about 40.

As concerns this clonotype: It has no known antigen specificity. No much larger clonotype is one base removed from it; base qualities were not supplied.

The donors were under 40 Caucasian individuals from Russia, aged 6 to 90 years, who were systemically healthy. About 9.1 milliliters of peripheral blood were collected from each donor into EDTA-treated Vacutainer tubes. PBMCs were isolated by Ficoll-Paque density-gradient centrifugation, with at least 6 million obtained per sample. Total RNA, at least 6 micrograms per sample, was extracted from PBMCs with Trizol reagent. For every donor, flow cytometry on a PBMC aliquot measured the percentage of naive CD45RAhigh/CD27high T cells. The library was produced with 5' RACE. Sequencing instrument: Illumina HiSeq 2500. The second PCR ran for roughly 7 to 12 cycles and used a J-beta primer mix along with a sample-barcoded 5' primer. A unique molecular identifier was introduced onto each TCR beta cDNA molecule by a template-switch 5' adaptor carrying 12 random nucleotides. At least 2.5 million CDR3-containing paired-end reads were obtained from each sample. First-strand cDNA was synthesized from all RNA with the Mint cDNA synthesis kit, primed by a TRBC-specific oligonucleotide. All cDNA was treated with uracil-DNA glycosylase and then went through a first 18-cycle PCR with the universal primers M1SS and BC2_uni_R. Per the source publication's procedure: Each sample was normalized by randomly selecting 1 million high-quality reads, each carrying a distinct molecular identifier. Instead of being binned into consensus sequences, reads with shared molecular identifiers were discarded. MiTCR, set to a Q25 quality threshold and the strictest error-elimination algorithm, was used for CDR3 identification, clonotype clustering and error correction. A nonparametric unseen species model using Euler transformation provided a lower-bound estimate of total TCR beta diversity. Using fastp trimming at Q25 and MiXCR clonotype assembly, TCRdb reanalyzed the public sequencing data and kept in-frame beta chains. Each entry merges the rows of one CDR3 protein and shows their most common DNA and genes. The V and J calls were determined by TCRdb, not by the authors. For this sample there are about 1,500,000 distinct CDR3 sequences; 28% appear just once. The ten biggest clones cover 6.5% to 8.5% of the sample.

The CDR3 runs 16 amino acids, cysteine and phenylalanine included. Only CDR3 DNA is held: 48 bases, read in frame from base 1. For this chain, trimming is 2 bases at the V end and 7 bases at the J end, and the number of junction bases without a gene match is 10. From a lookup of the germline V gene, CDR1 and CDR2 are SGHVS and FNYEAQ. Sequencing used blood. This clonotype was sampled from a woman between 25 and 40 years old in good health. This chain is built from TRBV7-6 and TRBJ2-7; 11 bases in the middle match TRBD2. CDR3 sequence: CASSLMVAGGLEEQYF. The sequenced DNA: TGTGCCAGCAGCTTAATGGTAGCGGGAGGGTTGGAAGAGCAGTACTTC.